This record concerns one T cell receptor (beta chain) sequence. Trimming took off 3 bases at V and 5 bases at J, with 8 bases between the two ends. The CDR3 covers 14 residues. Germline CDR1 is MNHEY and CDR2 is SMNVEV (reference sequence). Participants spanned ages about 18 to 89 years and resided in around 25 US areas. Recovered status in Cohort 3 required two negative PCRs, clearance, or symptom resolution. The data stem from a study of blood T cell repertoires in COVID-19. Study overall: The cDNA or gDNA used as material had been derived from T cells, B-cell-depleted T cells, or PBMCs.

TCRdb keeps only in-frame clones here, not all; method: immunoSEQ multiplex PCR. The repertoire holds some 420,000 clones, with over 75% as singletons. The sequence came from a man younger than 45 who had recovered from COVID-19. The sequenced material came from PBMCs or T cells enriched from blood (not recorded which). V gene TRBV27 combines with J gene TRBJ1-6; D not certain. CDR3 amino acids: CASSFRENNSPLHF. In DNA, the CDR3 is TGTGCCAGCAGTTTTCGCGAGAATAATTCACCCCTCCACTTT.